The source of this T cell receptor (beta chain) is a study of shared T cell receptors in the human thymus (dated by TCRdb to about 2021). Regarding the research as a whole: The study examined how self-reactive, shared T-cell receptor alpha chains are generated in the human thymus.

Spanning cysteine to phenylalanine, the CDR3 consists of 19 amino acids. The only DNA kept is the CDR3, 57 bases in frame from the first base. Unmatched junction bases come to 18, with V trimmed by 5 bases and J by 3 bases. The germline V gene (reference sequence) yields SGHKS for CDR1 and YYEKEE for CDR2. Points on this clone: Its antigen is still unknown. The record has no base qualities; no much larger clone is one base away.

The library was prepared using the immunoSEQ multiplex PCR assay. TCRdb took this table from immuneACCESS and kept in-frame rearrangements with V and J called. Such tables lack part of the clones; where checked against another copy, unresolved V genes explain under half of the gap, and the rest is unexplained. The sample table lists approximately 730,000 clones, 70% to 90% of them with a count of one. The ten biggest clones cover about 0.0098% of the sample. This sample also belongs to another study, concerning human thymus T cells. As the second paper documents: In Finland, the donors were immunologically healthy infants who were having open corrective cardiac surgery for congenital heart defects. Thymus tissue was obtained as surgical resects removed during corrective cardiac surgery. Usage of V and J gene segments appeared to be biased in both the thymic and the peripheral blood repertoires. According to the related research, thymic TCR repertoires were highly overlapping among unrelated individuals. TCR alpha and beta repertoires from roughly eight infant thymus samples and a few related peripheral blood samples were characterized in the study. The cohort included about 6 male and two female infants, with donor ages spanning 7 to 244 days. Thymocytes were freed from the tissue by mechanical means and kept at -70 degrees C as pellets of roughly 9-33 million cells. A QIAsymphony instrument was used to extract genomic DNA from the frozen cell pellets. The immunoSEQ multiplex PCR assay was used to amplify the TCRB and TCRAD loci from a standardized quantity of quality-controlled genomic DNA. Amplicons spanned the V(D)J region at a length sufficient to cover the CDR3 and identify V and J genes. The commercial immunoSEQ service was used to sequence amplicons on an Illumina platform. Primer bias and sequencing errors were corrected as previously described, and TCRAD and TCRB were defined on the basis of the IMGT database. Repertoires were analysed with immunoSEQ Analyzer 3.0 and VDJTools, covering basic statistics, V/J segment usage, diversity estimates, rarefaction and pairwise overlap. Chao1, ChaoE, Efron-Thisted, Shannon and inverse Simpson indices were used to estimate diversity, which was also estimated on datasets down-sampled to the smallest sample. Repertoire overlap was assessed by strict matching of CDR3 nucleotide sequence, V gene and J gene, and clustering was done by Jaccard-based multidimensional scaling. On average, roughly 890,000 unique TCRB clonotypes were obtained from thymus samples, compared with approximately 84,000 from blood samples.

The sample comprised thymocytes. The chain is assembled from TRBV5-5 and TRBJ2-2, with 8 junctional bases fitting TRBD1. This receptor was identified in a girl under three years old with a congenital heart defect. Donor details come from another sample of the same person, matched by shared clones. The encoded CDR3 is CASRSGKTGQGADTGELFF. The DNA sequence follows: TGTGCCAGCAGGTCTGGTAAAACCGGCCAGGGGGCTGACACCGGGGAGCTGTTTTTT.